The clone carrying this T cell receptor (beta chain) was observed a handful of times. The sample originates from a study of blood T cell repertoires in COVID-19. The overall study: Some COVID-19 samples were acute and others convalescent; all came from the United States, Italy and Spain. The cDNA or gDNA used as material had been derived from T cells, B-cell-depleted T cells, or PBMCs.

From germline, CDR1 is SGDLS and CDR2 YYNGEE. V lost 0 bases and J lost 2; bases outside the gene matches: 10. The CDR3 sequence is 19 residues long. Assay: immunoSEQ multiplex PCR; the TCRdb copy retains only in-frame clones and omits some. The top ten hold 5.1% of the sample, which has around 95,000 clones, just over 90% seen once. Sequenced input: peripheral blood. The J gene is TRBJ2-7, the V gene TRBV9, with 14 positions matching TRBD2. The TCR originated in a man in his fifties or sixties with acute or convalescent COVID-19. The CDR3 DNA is TGTGCCAGCAGCGTAGACACACCGGGACTAGCGGGAGAGGCCTACGAGCAGTACTTC. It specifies CASSVDTPGLAGEAYEQYF.